The entry below gives a single T cell receptor beta chain sequence along with its context. Its antigen is currently unknown. The data stem from a study of shared clonotypes between healthy human individuals. Turning to the study itself: Each donor contributed plates that comprised three CD4 naive, three CD4 memory, two CD8 naive and one CD8 memory.

Data came from immunoSEQ multiplex PCR; TCRdb stores just in-frame clones and leaves some out. The table lists more than 2 million clones, about 94% of them singletons. Positive CCR7 selection of CD45RO-negative cells yielded the naive CD8 cells, and terminally differentiated effector memory CD45RA+ cells were excluded. Per the germline V gene, CDR1 is MNHEY and CDR2 is SVGAGI. The V and J ends lost 0 bases and 7 bases, in that order; junction bases with no gene match: 4. The CDR3 extends over 15 amino acids. General study findings and limits: Relative to memory subsets, naive subsets generally showed larger estimated richness.

Sequencing was performed on naive CD8+ T cells sorted from blood. The chain employs TRBV6-5 and TRBJ2-2, with 8 positions matching TRBD1. The receptor was isolated from a man in his late teens or twenties in good health. The CDR3 DNA reads as TGTGCCAGCAGTTACTCGTCAGGGGGCTTCGGGGAGCTGTTTTTT. This codes for CASSYSSGGFGELFF.